This T cell receptor beta chain was recovered during a study of T cells in Graves' hyperthyroidism and ophthalmopathy. Looking at the study overall: Initial diagnosis, before any treatment, was when peripheral blood was collected.

This CDR3 is 15 amino acids long. Germline assignment: CDR1 SGHTA and CDR2 FQGNSA. V was shortened by 0 bases and J by 5 bases, with 14 bases between the two germline ends. Amplified TCR beta CDR3 regions came from RNA transcripts. HTBI primers were employed in a first-round RT-PCR of the TCR CDR3. TCRdb fed the multiplex PCR reads into MiXCR, producing one record per CDR3 protein. The sample lists around 600,000 distinct CDR3 sequences, approximately 14% occurring once. The study based diagnoses on clinical symptoms, serum thyroxine and TRAb, thyroid ultrasound and orbital computed tomography. Fresh 10 ml peripheral blood yielded PBMCs. This clonotype was counted a few times. What it recognizes is unknown. Since a much larger clone is just one base distant, this may be a read error. Study-level points and caveats: Most expanded thyroid clonotypes above 0.001 recurred in blood.

The chain recombines TRBV7-2 with TRBJ2-7; D unclear. The TCR sequence derives from a woman aged 18-29 years with Graves' ophthalmopathy. The sequencing sample was made of blood. CDR3 DNA: TGTGCCAGCAGCTTAGCGCCGGGTATCACCCACGAGCAGTACTTC. Translation: CASSLAPGITHEQYF.